One and the same sample provided the 23 T cell receptor beta chains below, sequenced in a study of T cells expressing NK-cell markers. Each CDR3 protein gets one entry in TCRdb, which reprocessed the 5' RACE reads and gives no DNA. In all, the sample yields over 200,000 distinct CDR3 sequences. Sequencing input: blood T cells: a sorted CD56 or NKG2C T cell subset, CD4+ or CD8+ T cells, or bulk PBMC T cells (not recorded which). These receptors all stem from a man aged 18 to 30 in good health.

The V gene is TRBV11-3, the J gene TRBJ2-1; lacking DNA, the TRBD2 call made by TCRdb goes unchecked. There are 15 residues in the CDR3. CDR1 SGHNT and CDR2 YENEEA come from the germline V gene. The CDR3 loop is CASRETSGSMGEQFF.

The chain couples TRBV6-2 or TRBV6-3 to TRBJ1-5; lacking DNA, the TRBD1 call made by TCRdb goes unchecked. The CDR3 loop spans 13 amino acids. CDR1 and CDR2 from the germline V gene are MNHEY and SVGEGT. The chain's CDR3 is CASRDSSNQPQHF.

V and J are TRBV23-1 and TRBJ2-7; lacking DNA, the TRBD1 call made by TCRdb goes unchecked. TRBV23-1 is recorded as an ORF, its role being uncertain. The CDR3 extends over 14 amino acids. CDR3 region: CASRPGQQNYEQYF.

V gene TRBV19 combines with J gene TRBJ2-2; TCRdb lists TRBD1, though no DNA is available to test this call. This CDR3 has 13 amino acids. The germline gives CDR1 LNHDA, CDR2 SQIVND (reference sequence). CDR3 sequence: CASRDRGFGELFF. Using reference TRBV19 and TRBJ2-2 for the parts outside the CDR3, the full variable domain is DGGITQSPKYLFRKEGQNVTLSCEQNLNHDAMYWYRQDPGQGLRLIYYSQIVNDFQKGDIAEGYSVSREKKESFPLTVTSAQKNPTAFYLCASRDRGFGELFFGEGSRLTVL.

CDR3 residues: CAWERRLASEQYF. The chain carries TRBV30 and TRBJ2-7; TCRdb designates TRBD2, a call that cannot be tested without DNA. Germline CDR1 is GTSNPN and CDR2 is SVGIG (reference sequence). The length of the CDR3 is 13 residues. The variable domain in full, with the rest retrieved from reference TRBV30 and TRBJ2-7, is SQTIHQWPATLVQPVGSPLSLECTVEGTSNPNLYWYRQAAGRGLQLLFYSVGIGQISSEVPQNLSASRPQDRQFILSSKKLLLSDSGFYLCAWERRLASEQYFGPGTRLTVT.

V and J are TRBV5-5 and TRBJ2-5; absent DNA, TCRdb's TRBD1 call cannot be checked. Germline V gives CDR1 SGHKS, CDR2 YYEKEE (reference sequence). The CDR3 length is 15 residues. This CDR3 is CASSLGPDNRETQYF.

This chain links TRBV12-3 or TRBV12-4 with TRBJ1-4; checking the TCRdb D call of TRBD1 is not possible without DNA. The CDR3 covers 15 residues. The CDR3 region is CASSPGTPSQEKLFF.

The chain employs TRBV28 and TRBJ2-1; TCRdb indicates TRBD2, and absent DNA this call remains unverified. The germline V gene has CDR1 MDHEN and CDR2 SYDVKM. The CDR3 runs 18 residues. CDR3 in amino acids: CASSSLVFSGRAYNEQFF.

This rearrangement joins TRBV19 to TRBJ1-3; TCRdb designates TRBD1, a call that cannot be tested without DNA. The CDR3 consists of 13 residues. The V gene's germline CDR1 is LNHDA and CDR2 SQIVND (reference sequence). CDR3 sequence reads: CASTPSSGNTIYF.

J is TRBJ2-3 and V is TRBV5-1. This CDR3 region has 14 residues. CDR1 is SGHRS, CDR2 YFSETQ, per germline. CDR3: CASRMDGNTDTQYF.

The chain carries TRBV27 and TRBJ2-3. This CDR3 comprises 12 residues. Germline CDR1 MNHEY, CDR2 SMNVEV (reference sequence). This chain's CDR3 is CASSPTPSTQYF.

The chain has TRBV12-3 or TRBV12-4 and TRBJ2-4; TCRdb outputs TRBD1, but without DNA this stays unchecked. This CDR3 is built from 12 residues. CDR3 residues: CASSQTGTGTAF.

The chain employs TRBV12-3 or TRBV12-4 and TRBJ2-5; the D gene TCRdb calls, TRBD2, cannot be checked with no DNA. The CDR3 is 15 residues long. The chain's CDR3 is CASSSSGRAQETQYF.

The chain has TRBV6-5 and TRBJ2-6; the TCRdb D gene call, TRBD2, has no DNA to confirm it. This CDR3 is built from 17 residues. CDR1 and CDR2 from the germline V gene are MNHEY and SVGAGI. CDR3 region: CASSYSNSPSGANVLTF.

The chain joins TRBV12-3 or TRBV12-4 to TRBJ1-1. The CDR3 is made up of 16 amino acids. The CDR3 sequence is CASRKRELRVGAEAFF.

The CDR3 spells CASFDRGHISYEQYF. This sequence joins TRBV21-1 and TRBJ2-7; TCRdb picks TRBD1, but there is no DNA to check that call. TRBV21-1 is a known pseudogene. The CDR3 consists of 15 residues.

The chain employs TRBV6-2 or TRBV6-3 and TRBJ2-3; the D call from TCRdb, TRBD1, cannot be confirmed without DNA. Germline assignment: CDR1 MNHEY and CDR2 SVGEGT. This CDR3 comprises 19 residues. The CDR3 reads CASRLNPGQGLPALDTQYF.

This chain connects TRBV4-1 to TRBJ2-1. The germline V gene encodes CDR1 MGHRA and CDR2 YSYEKL. This CDR3 has 14 residues. The CDR3 protein is CASSQSSRINEQFF.

The chain is built from TRBV7-9 and TRBJ2-1. The CDR3 consists of 16 residues. Germline V gene lookup returns CDR1 SEHNR and CDR2 FQNEAQ (reference sequence). The CDR3 loop reads CASSLGASLMFDEQFF.

This chain joins TRBV12-5 and TRBJ1-6. CDR3 length: 12 residues. CDR1 is LGHNT, CDR2 FRNRAP, per germline. The CDR3 here is CASGLEGPALHF.

The chain combines TRBV5-3 with TRBJ2-1; TCRdb's D call, TRBD2, is unchecked because there is no DNA. TRBV5-3 is an ORF, with its function uncertain. The CDR3 spans 22 residues. The CDR3 loop is CVRSLAGRVASGRESSYNEQFF.

The V call is TRBV20-1, the J call TRBJ1-5. Per germline, CDR1 DFQATT and CDR2 SNEGSKA (reference sequence). This CDR3 comprises 13 residues. The CDR3 loop reads CSAHSYSNQPQHF.

V is TRBV12-3 or TRBV12-4 and J is TRBJ2-1; TCRdb's assignment of TRBD2 cannot be checked, as there is no DNA. The CDR3 is made up of 12 amino acids. CDR3 protein: CASSSGRNEQFF.